This T cell receptor beta chain appears in the sequencing data of a study of type 1 regulatory T cells. For the study at large: T-allo10 is an in vitro-generated, Tr1-enriched CD4 T cell product specific for alloantigen.

Graft donor-derived T-allo10 cells were described as host-alloantigen-specific, anergic, and alloantigen-specifically suppressive. From the reads, TCRdb called clonotypes with MiXCR, one entry per CDR3 protein. The sample shows 60,000 to 80,000 distinct CDR3 sequences, 63% of them seen only once. With regard to this clonotype: What it binds is unknown.

V was pared by 5 bases and J by 5 bases, with 3 bases of the junction left unmatched. Per germline, CDR1 SGHVS and CDR2 FQNEAQ. CDR3 length: 15 amino acids. The sequenced sample consisted of cultured T cells, either the whole culture or a sorted T cell fraction (not recorded which). Subset specified: Tr1-enriched cell product generated in vitro against host alloantigens. The chain uses TRBV7-8 and TRBJ2-2; 12 nucleotides match TRBD2. This sequence was found in a human donor in good health. The CDR3 loop is CASSPSGRATGELFF. The CDR3 region has the DNA TGTGCCAGCAGCCCTAGCGGGAGGGCTACCGGGGAGCTGTTTTTT.